These 4 T cell receptor beta chains originate from one sample sequenced in a study of blood T cells in healthy people across ages. Next came a second PCR, run for about 6 to 12 cycles, which used a sample-barcoded 5' primer along with a J-beta primer mix. TCRdb re-called the 5' RACE reads through MiXCR, storing one row per CDR3 protein. The sample consists of about 1.1 million distinct CDR3 sequences, more than 30% of them appearing once. Sequencing used blood. These receptors were obtained from a man younger than 35 in good health.

This clonotype was seen only a few times. The chain is built from TRBV6-2 or TRBV6-3 and TRBJ1-5, with D maybe TRBD1 (6 bases). The germline V gene has CDR1 MNHEY and CDR2 SVGEGT. This CDR3 comprises 15 residues. V lost 6 bases to trimming and J lost 6 bases, with 18 bases between them. The CDR3 here is CASSSHRFRGQPQHF. CDR3 nucleotide sequence: TGTGCCAGCAGCTCTCACAGGTTCAGGGGTCAGCCCCAGCATTTT.

This clonotype has a handful of counts. The rearrangement links TRBV12-3 or TRBV12-4 to TRBJ2-2; D gene unclear. The CDR3 spans 13 residues. V lost 7 bases and J lost 1, with 7 bases in between. The CDR3 nucleotides are TGTGCCAGCAAAACAAGGAACACCGGGGAGCTGTTTTTT. This codes for CASKTRNTGELFF.

This clonotype has a handful of counts. The V and J genes are TRBV6-6 and TRBJ2-1, with TRBD2 matching 8 bases. The CDR3 sequence is 13 residues long. Germline values: CDR1 MNHNY, CDR2 SVGAGI (reference sequence). With V trimmed by 4 bases and J by 9 bases, 5 bases remained unmatched. This chain's CDR3 is CASSSGLAGEQFF. CDR3 DNA: TGTGCCAGCAGTTCCGGACTAGCTGGTGAGCAGTTCTTC.

This sequence joins TRBV29-1 and TRBJ1-1; the D is unclear. CDR3 length equals 14 residues. Trimming removed 5 bases from V and 5 bases from J, with 18 bases in between. CDR1 is SQVTM, CDR2 ANQGSEA, per germline. In nucleotides, the CDR3 is TGCAGCGTTTTTAGGAGGGAGGAAAGAACTGAAGCTTTCTTT. It translates to CSVFRREERTEAFF. The full variable domain, completed using reference TRBV29-1 and TRBJ1-1, is SAVISQKPSRDICQRGTSLTIQCQVDSQVTMMFWYRQQPGQSLTLIATANQGSEATYESGFVIDKFPISRPNLTFSTLTVSNMSPEDSSIYLCSVFRREERTEAFFGQGTRLTVV.